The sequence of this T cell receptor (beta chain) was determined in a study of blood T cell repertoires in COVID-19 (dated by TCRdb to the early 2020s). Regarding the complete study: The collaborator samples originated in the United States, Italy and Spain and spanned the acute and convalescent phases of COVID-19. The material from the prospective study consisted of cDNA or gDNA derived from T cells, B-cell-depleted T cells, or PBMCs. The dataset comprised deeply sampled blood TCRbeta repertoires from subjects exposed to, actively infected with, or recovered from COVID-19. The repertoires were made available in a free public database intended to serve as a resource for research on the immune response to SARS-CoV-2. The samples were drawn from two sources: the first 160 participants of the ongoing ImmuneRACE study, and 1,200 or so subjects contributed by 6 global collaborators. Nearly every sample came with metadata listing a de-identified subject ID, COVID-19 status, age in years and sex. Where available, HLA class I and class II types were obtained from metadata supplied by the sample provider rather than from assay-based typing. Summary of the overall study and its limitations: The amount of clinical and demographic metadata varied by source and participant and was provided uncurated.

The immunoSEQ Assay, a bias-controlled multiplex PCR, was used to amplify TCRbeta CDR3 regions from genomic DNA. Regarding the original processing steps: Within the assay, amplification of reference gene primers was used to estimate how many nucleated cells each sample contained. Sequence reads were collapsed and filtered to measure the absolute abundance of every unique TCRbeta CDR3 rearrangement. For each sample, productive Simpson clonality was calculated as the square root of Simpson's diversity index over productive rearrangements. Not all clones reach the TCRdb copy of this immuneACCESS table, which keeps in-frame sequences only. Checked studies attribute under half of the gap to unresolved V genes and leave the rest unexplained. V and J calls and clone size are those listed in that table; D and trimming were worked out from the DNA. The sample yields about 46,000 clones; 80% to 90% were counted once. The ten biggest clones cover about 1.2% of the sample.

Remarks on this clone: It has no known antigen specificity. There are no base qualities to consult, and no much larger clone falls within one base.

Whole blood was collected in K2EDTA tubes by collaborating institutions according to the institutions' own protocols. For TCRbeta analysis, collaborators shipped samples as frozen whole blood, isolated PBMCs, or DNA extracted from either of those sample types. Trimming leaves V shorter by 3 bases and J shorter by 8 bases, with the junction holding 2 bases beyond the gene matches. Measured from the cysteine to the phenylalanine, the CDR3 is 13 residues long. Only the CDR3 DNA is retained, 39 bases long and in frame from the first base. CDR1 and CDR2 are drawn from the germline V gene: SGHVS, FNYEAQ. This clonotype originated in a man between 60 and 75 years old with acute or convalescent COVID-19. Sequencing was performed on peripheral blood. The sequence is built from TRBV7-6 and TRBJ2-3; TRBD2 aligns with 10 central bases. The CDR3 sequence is CASSLASGGTQYF. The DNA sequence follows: TGTGCCAGCAGCTTGGCTAGCGGGGGTACGCAGTATTTT. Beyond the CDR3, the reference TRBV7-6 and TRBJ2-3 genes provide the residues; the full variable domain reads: GAGVSQSPRYKVTKRGQDVALRCDPISGHVSLYWYRQALGQGPEFLTYFNYEAQQDKSGLPNDRFSAERPEGSISTLTIQRTEQRDSAMYRCASSLASGGTQYFGPGTRLTVL.